The 12 T cell receptor beta chains listed next were all sequenced from one sample in a study of T cells in Graves' hyperthyroidism and ophthalmopathy. TCR beta CDR3 sequences were amplified from RNA transcripts. The HTBI set primed first-round TCR CDR3 RT-PCR. MiXCR, applied by TCRdb to the multiplex PCR reads, yields one record per CDR3 protein. The repertoire has 300,000 to 400,000 distinct CDR3 sequences, about 18% of them found once; the top ten carry approximately 49%. Input material: blood. These receptor sequences come from a woman between 45 and 65 years old with Graves' hyperthyroidism.

This clonotype was found many times. CDR3 in amino acids: CASSLEWGTGGYEQYF. The CDR3 DNA is TGTGCCAGCAGCTTAGAGTGGGGGACAGGGGGCTACGAGCAGTACTTC. V gene TRBV11-2 combines with J gene TRBJ2-7; TRBD1 matches 11 bases. Germline V lookup: CDR1 SGHAT, CDR2 FQNNGV. V gave up 0 bases and J gave up 3 bases; unmatched junction bases: 4. The CDR3 is made up of 16 amino acids.

This chain joins TRBV29-1 and TRBJ1-5; TRBD1 is a possible D gene (6 bases). Trimming took 7 bases from V and 4 from J, leaving 14 bases between them. Germline lookup yields CDR1 SQVTM and CDR2 ANQGSEA. The CDR3 sequence is 13 residues long. CDR3 nucleotide sequence: TGCAGCGCGGGGGCAGGTTTTAATCAGCCCCAGCATTTT. Translation gives CSAGAGFNQPQHF.

The J gene is TRBJ2-2, the V gene TRBV12-3 or TRBV12-4, with D perhaps being TRBD1 or TRBD2 (5 bases each). The CDR3 loop spans 14 amino acids. V shed 4 bases and J shed 5 bases, with 11 bases lying between them. CDR3 protein: CASSWDLTTGELFF. CDR3 DNA sequence: TGTGCCAGCAGTTGGGACCTAACGACCGGGGAGCTGTTTTTT.

This clonotype appeared once. This chain links TRBV11-2 with TRBJ1-2; no reliable D call. The CDR3 sequence is 12 residues long. Germline CDR1 SGHAT, CDR2 FQNNGV. Between the trimmed V and J ends, which lost 4 bases and 6 bases, there was a span of 9 bases. The CDR3 spells CASSYSPDGYTF. In DNA, the CDR3 is TGTGCCAGCAGCTATAGCCCTGATGGCTACACCTTC.

This clonotype appeared a few times. This chain joins TRBV5-6 and TRBJ2-1; D may be TRBD2 (5 bases). This CDR3 contains 18 residues. Germline values: CDR1 SGHDT, CDR2 YYEEEE. V lost 0 bases to trimming and J lost 3 bases, with 19 bases between them. The CDR3 sequence is CASSLGGIWVAGYNEQFF. CDR3 bases: TGTGCCAGCAGCTTGGGGGGTATATGGGTGGCGGGCTACAATGAGCAGTTCTTC.

The chain joins TRBV6-1 to TRBJ1-2; D might be TRBD1 (6 bases). The germline gives CDR1 MNHNS, CDR2 SASEGT. The germline V and J ends were trimmed by 6 bases and 8 bases, with 19 bases remaining between them. CDR3 length equals 14 residues. CDR3: CASSTDRTKGGYTF. The CDR3 bases are TGTGCCAGCAGCACAGACAGGACGAAGGGGGGCTACACCTTC.

In this sample, this clonotype turned up many times. The rearrangement uses TRBV3-1 and TRBJ1-4; tentatively, D is TRBD1 (5 bases). V dropped 6 bases and J dropped 8 bases, with 10 bases sitting between them. The CDR3 length is 12 residues. Germline V gene lookup returns CDR1 LGHDT and CDR2 YNNKEL (reference sequence). CDR3 in amino acids: CASRSTAEKLFF. The CDR3 nucleotides are TGTGCCAGCAGATCGACAGCAGAAAAACTGTTTTTT.

The rearrangement uses TRBV19 and TRBJ2-7; possibly TRBD1 for D (6 bases). Trimming stripped 3 bases from V and 6 bases from J, with 12 bases between. Germline CDR1 and CDR2: LNHDA and SQIVND (reference sequence). This CDR3 has 13 amino acids. Written as DNA, the CDR3 is TGTGCCAGTAGTATCAGGGGAACGGGCGAGCAGTACTTC. Translating gives CASSIRGTGEQYF. Together with reference TRBV19 and TRBJ2-7, the CDR3 gives the full variable domain: DGGITQSPKYLFRKEGQNVTLSCEQNLNHDAMYWYRQDPGQGLRLIYYSQIVNDFQKGDIAEGYSVSREKKESFPLTVTSAQKNPTAFYLCASSIRGTGEQYFGPGTRLTVT.

The rearrangement links TRBV11-2 to TRBJ2-1; possibly TRBD1 for D (6 bases). This CDR3 contains 15 residues. Deletions cut 6 bases from V and 10 bases from J, with 22 bases between. Germline values: CDR1 SGHAT, CDR2 FQNNGV. The CDR3 is CASRSEATGQSEQFF. The CDR3 DNA follows: TGTGCCAGCAGAAGTGAGGCTACGGGACAATCGGAGCAGTTCTTC.

This clonotype has just a few counts. The rearrangement links TRBV6-1 to TRBJ2-3; unclear D gene. The germline CDR1 and CDR2 sequences are MNHNS and SASEGT. With 6 bases removed from V and 2 bases from J, the gap between germline ends came to 15 bases. The CDR3 runs to 15 residues. CDR3 protein: CASSNGRITTDTQYF. CDR3 in DNA: TGTGCCAGCAGCAACGGACGGATCACCACAGATACGCAGTATTTT.

The chain has TRBV5-1 and TRBJ1-2, with unresolved D. Germline V gives CDR1 SGHRS, CDR2 YFSETQ. Trimming removed 0 bases from V and 8 bases from J, with 11 bases in between. This CDR3 has 13 amino acids. CDR3 amino acids: CASSLGSHEGYTF. CDR3 in DNA: TGCGCCAGCAGCTTGGGATCCCATGAGGGCTACACCTTC.

CDR3 residues: CSAERGDTEAFF. In DNA form, the CDR3 reads TGCAGTGCTGAAAGGGGAGACACTGAAGCTTTCTTT. The chain carries TRBV20-1 and TRBJ1-1; perhaps TRBD1 as D (5 bases). The CDR3 runs 12 residues. V dropped 5 bases and J dropped 3 bases, with 10 bases sitting between them. Germline values: CDR1 DFQATT, CDR2 SNEGSKA (reference sequence).